What follows is one T cell receptor (beta chain) and its context. V lost 3 bases, J lost 6 bases, and 8 bases stayed unmatched. The CDR3 is 16 amino acids. Germline CDR1 and CDR2: MDHEN and SYDVKM. The data belong to a study of blood T cell repertoires in COVID-19. Study summary: Italy, Spain and the United States were the sources of the convalescent and acute COVID-19 samples.

Original processing notes: Estimation of nucleated cell counts was performed using reference gene primer amplification. TCRdb keeps only in-frame clones here, not all; method: immunoSEQ multiplex PCR. The V and J calls and clone size come from that table; D and trimming were worked out from the DNA. The sample contains about 180,000 clones, approximately 80% of which appear only once. This clonotype was sampled from a woman aged 35 to 49 with COVID-19, enrolled during active disease. Material for sequencing was peripheral blood. The V call is TRBV28, the J call TRBJ1-6, with TRBD1 matching 7 bases. CDR3 region: CASSFISTGPNSPLHF. The CDR3 nucleotides are TGTGCCAGCAGTTTTATCTCGACAGGGCCTAATTCACCCCTCCACTTT. Filled out from reference TRBV28 and TRBJ1-6, the complete variable domain reads DVKVTQSSRYLVKRTGEKVFLECVQDMDHENMFWYRQDPGLGLRLIYFSYDVKMKEKGDIPEGYSVSREKKERFSLILESASTNQTSMYLCASSFISTGPNSPLHFGNGTRLTVT.